These 25 T cell receptor beta chains share one sample of origin, sequenced in a study of blood T cell repertoires in COVID-19. Sequencing was performed with immunoSEQ multiplex PCR; in TCRdb, only in-frame clones are kept and a portion is missing. This sample has hundreds of thousands of clones, with approximately 86% found just once. The sequenced sample consisted of peripheral blood. Receptors were obtained from a woman aged 50 to 60 with active or convalescent COVID-19.

This clone was recorded at least ten times. The chain combines TRBV30 with TRBJ1-6, with 7 bases aligning to TRBD1. After removal of 4 bases from V and 7 bases from J, the junction contained 10 bases not matched to a gene. This CDR3 is 15 amino acids long. In germline, CDR1 is GTSNPN, CDR2 SVGIG (reference sequence). For the CDR3, the DNA is TGTGCCTGGAAAGGGACAGCCTTCCCCAATTCACCCCTCCACTTT. This translates into CAWKGTAFPNSPLHF.

The rearrangement links TRBV30 to TRBJ2-1, with 7 bases matching TRBD2. Germline CDR1 and CDR2: GTSNPN and SVGIG (reference sequence). The CDR3 sequence is 14 residues long. J lost 5 bases, V lost 0 bases, and 4 bases had no gene match. The CDR3 coding sequence is TGTGCCTGGAGTGTAGGGCGGGGGAACAATGAGCAGTTCTTC. As protein: CAWSVGRGNNEQFF. Drawing the rest from reference TRBV30 and TRBJ2-1, the complete variable domain is SQTIHQWPATLVQPVGSPLSLECTVEGTSNPNLYWYRQAAGRGLQLLFYSVGIGQISSEVPQNLSASRPQDRQFILSSKKLLLSDSGFYLCAWSVGRGNNEQFFGPGTRLTVL.

The chain carries TRBV5-1 and TRBJ2-7, with D perhaps TRBD1 (6 bases). Trimming cost V 0 bases and J 3 bases, with 10 bases left between them. The CDR3 sequence is 14 residues long. CDR1 and CDR2 from the germline V gene are SGHRS and YFSETQ. The CDR3 reads CASSLADRYYEQYF. The CDR3 DNA reads as TGCGCCAGCAGCTTGGCCGACAGGTACTACGAGCAGTACTTC.

The rearrangement uses TRBV25-1 and TRBJ2-2; TRBD1 might be the D (6 bases). This CDR3 is built from 15 residues. Germline CDR1 and CDR2: MGHDK and SYGVNS. Trimming shortened V by 4 bases and J by 4 bases, and 13 bases separated the two germline ends. CDR3 in amino acids: CASSAPQGLTGELFF. The CDR3 DNA reads TGTGCCAGCAGTGCCCCACAGGGTCTCACCGGGGAGCTGTTTTTT.

The chain is built from TRBV5-6 and TRBJ1-1; 8 nucleotides line up with TRBD1. The CDR3 runs to 16 residues. The trim removed 1 base at V and 5 bases at J, leaving 10 bases unmatched. The germline gives CDR1 SGHDT, CDR2 YYEEEE. Written as DNA, the CDR3 is TGTGCCAGCAGCTTGAGGCAGGGGGCGCGAGATACTGAAGCTTTCTTT. It translates to CASSLRQGARDTEAFF.

The V gene is TRBV6-5, the J gene TRBJ1-6, with 8 nucleotides matching TRBD1. The germline CDR1 and CDR2 sequences are MNHEY and SVGAGI. CDR3 length: 15 amino acids. V trimming: 2 bases; J trimming: 8 bases; junction bases outside the gene matches: 5. The CDR3 DNA sequence: TGTGCCAGCAGTTACGGTCCAGGGGGCTATTCACCCCTCCACTTT. It yields the protein CASSYGPGGYSPLHF.

The chain has TRBV10-3 and TRBJ2-5; 9 nucleotides match TRBD1. This CDR3 region has 14 residues. Losses at the gene ends were 6 bases for V and 4 bases for J; bases not matched to a gene: 6. Germline CDR1 is ENHRY and CDR2 is SYGVKD. CDR3: CAIRGQGGRETQYF. The CDR3 DNA reads as TGTGCCATCAGGGGACAGGGAGGTCGAGAGACCCAGTACTTC.

The chain links TRBV19 to TRBJ2-1, with 10 positions matching TRBD2. The CDR3 runs 15 residues. J lost 12 bases, V lost 3 bases, and 11 bases had no gene match. Germline V CDR1 and CDR2: LNHDA, SQIVND (reference sequence). CDR3 sequence: CASSIRFLAGVSQFF. As DNA, the CDR3 is TGTGCCAGTAGTATTAGGTTCCTAGCGGGAGTATCGCAGTTCTTC.

The rearrangement joins TRBV4-2 to TRBJ1-2, with a possible D match to TRBD1 (6 bases). CDR3 length equals 14 residues. CDR1 and CDR2 (germline): LGHNA, YNFKEQ. Trimming removed 4 bases at V and 1 base at J, with 10 bases between. This CDR3 is CASSRGGHNYGYTF. In nucleotides, the CDR3 is TGTGCCAGCAGCCGTGGGGGCCATAACTATGGCTACACCTTC.

The V gene is TRBV7-6, the J gene TRBJ1-4; TRBD1 is a possible D gene (6 bases). The CDR3 totals 15 residues. V gave up 4 bases and J gave up 7 bases, with 16 bases separating them. Per germline, CDR1 SGHVS and CDR2 FNYEAQ. The CDR3 coding sequence is TGTGCCAGCAGCTGGGGGCCGACCAAGGGTGAAAAACTGTTTTTT. Amino acids: CASSWGPTKGEKLFF.

The CDR3 region is CASSETPRGLTGELFF. The DNA for the CDR3 is TGTGCCAGCAGCGAGACCCCCCGAGGGTTGACCGGGGAGCTGTTTTTT. This sequence joins TRBV9 and TRBJ2-2; perhaps TRBD2 as D (5 bases). V gave up 3 bases and J gave up 5 bases, with 17 bases separating them. CDR3 size: 16 residues. Germline CDR1 reads SGDLS; CDR2 reads YYNGEE.

This chain connects TRBV11-2 to TRBJ1-2; D gene ambiguous. In germline, CDR1 is SGHAT, CDR2 FQNNGV. This CDR3 spans 14 amino acids. V was pared by 6 bases and J by 0 bases, with 11 bases between. The CDR3 is CASRRIGANYGYTF. In DNA, the CDR3 is TGTGCCAGCAGGAGAATCGGGGCTAACTATGGCTACACCTTC.

Notes on this clone: Other DNA sequences within the sample encode an identical CDR3. V and J are TRBV5-1 and TRBJ2-7; TRBD1 aligns across 7 bases. Per the germline V gene, CDR1 is SGHRS and CDR2 is YFSETQ. Trimming cost V 4 bases and J 4 bases; bases outside gene matches: 2. The CDR3 spans 12 residues. The CDR3 sequence is CASSRDSYEQYF. The CDR3, as DNA: TGCGCCAGCAGCCGGGACAGTTACGAGCAGTACTTC.

The gene calls are TRBV19 and TRBJ1-6; TRBD1 aligns across 7 bases. Germline CDR1 is LNHDA and CDR2 is SQIVND (reference sequence). CDR3 length: 17 amino acids. The trim removed 4 bases at V and 5 bases at J, leaving 11 bases unmatched. The CDR3 sequence is CASSTPQGSRHNSPLHF. CDR3 nucleotides: TGTGCCAGTAGTACTCCACAGGGGTCTCGACATAATTCACCCCTCCACTTT.

The chain couples TRBV6-5 to TRBJ1-2; 7 bases fit TRBD1. The germline V gene encodes CDR1 MNHEY and CDR2 SVGAGI. The CDR3 has 15 amino acids. J was trimmed by 8 bases and V by 6 bases; bases with no gene match: 15. This chain's CDR3 is CASRVRDRPAGGYTF. CDR3 sequence (DNA): TGTGCCAGCAGGGTAAGGGACAGACCTGCGGGAGGCTACACCTTC.

This clone was seen only a few times. The genes are TRBV2 and TRBJ1-2, with D unresolved. The V end lost 9 bases, the J end lost 0 bases, and 11 bases lay between the germline ends. Germline V gene lookup returns CDR1 SNHLY and CDR2 FYNNEI. The CDR3 is 13 amino acids. The CDR3 bases are TGTGCCAGAGCGACGGCGGCTAACTATGGCTACACCTTC. This gives the protein CARATAANYGYTF.

The sample holds one count of this clone. The chain couples TRBV5-4 to TRBJ2-1; 7 positions match TRBD1. V was pared by 4 bases and J by 2 bases, with 9 bases of the junction left unmatched. The germline gives CDR1 SGHNT, CDR2 YYREEE (reference sequence). This CDR3 contains 16 residues. The CDR3 sequence is CASSPSNRGTYNEQFF. The CDR3 coding sequence is TGTGCCAGCAGCCCAAGCAACAGGGGAACCTACAATGAGCAGTTCTTC.

This sequence joins TRBV20-1 and TRBJ1-2; D is perhaps TRBD1 (6 bases). Trimming stripped 5 bases from V and 9 bases from J, with 13 bases between. This CDR3 comprises 11 residues. Germline V gene lookup returns CDR1 DFQATT and CDR2 SNEGSKA (reference sequence). The DNA for the CDR3 is TGCAGTGCTCCGCGGACAGAAAGCTACACCTTC. Amino acids: CSAPRTESYTF.

CDR3 sequence: CASSLRGVGTGELFF. DNA for the CDR3: TGCGCCAGCAGCTTGCGGGGAGTGGGCACCGGGGAGCTGTTTTTT. The chain joins TRBV5-1 to TRBJ2-2; the D gene is possibly TRBD2 (5 bases). The V and J ends lost 1 base and 4 bases respectively, with 11 bases between them. Germline-derived CDR1 and CDR2 are SGHRS and YFSETQ. The length of the CDR3 is 15 residues. Full variable domain (remainder filled in from reference TRBV5-1 and TRBJ2-2): KAGVTQTPRYLIKTRGQQVTLSCSPISGHRSVSWYQQTPGQGLQFLFEYFSETQRNKGNFPGRFSGRQFSNSRSEMNVSTLELGDSALYLCASSLRGVGTGELFFGEGSRLTVL.

The V and J genes are TRBV6-5 and TRBJ2-3; 7 nucleotides line up with TRBD2. The V gene end was trimmed by 6 bases and the J gene end by 8 bases; junction bases not matched to a gene: 11. CDR3 size: 14 residues. In germline, CDR1 is MNHEY, CDR2 SVGAGI. The CDR3: CASSSGTTVRTQYF. The CDR3 DNA reads TGTGCCAGCAGCTCCGGGACTACAGTCCGTACGCAGTATTTT.

Comment on this clone: At the DNA level, this CDR3 is encoded by other sequences in the same sample as well. This sequence joins TRBV19 and TRBJ2-1; TRBD2 matches at 7 bases. CDR1 and CDR2 (germline): LNHDA, SQIVND (reference sequence). V gave up 6 bases and J gave up 0 bases; unmatched junction bases: 5. CDR3 size: 15 residues. CDR3 loop: CASRRAGSSYNEQFF. The CDR3 nucleotides are TGTGCCAGTAGAAGAGCGGGAAGCTCCTACAATGAGCAGTTCTTC. Together with reference TRBV19 and TRBJ2-1, the CDR3 gives the full variable domain: DGGITQSPKYLFRKEGQNVTLSCEQNLNHDAMYWYRQDPGQGLRLIYYSQIVNDFQKGDIAEGYSVSREKKESFPLTVTSAQKNPTAFYLCASRRAGSSYNEQFFGPGTRLTVL.

This chain uses TRBV10-3 with TRBJ1-2; no firm D call. Trimming took off 4 bases at V and 8 bases at J, with 11 bases between the two ends. The germline CDR1 and CDR2 sequences are ENHRY and SYGVKD. The CDR3 is made up of 12 amino acids. The CDR3 DNA reads as TGTGCCATCAGTGTTCATCGAGGCGGCTACACCTTC. Encoded protein: CAISVHRGGYTF.

V and J are TRBV18 and TRBJ2-3; TRBD1 agrees at 9 bases. The V gene end was trimmed by 6 bases and the J gene end by 0 bases; junction bases not matched to a gene: 22. Germline V gene data show CDR1 as KGHSH and CDR2 as LQKENI. This CDR3 has 21 residues. The CDR3 is CASSIRQGVRTGTRSTDTQYF. The CDR3 nucleotides read TGTGCCAGCTCCATACGACAGGGGGTCCGGACCGGGACTCGAAGCACAGATACGCAGTATTTT.

Worth noting for this clone: This same CDR3 is encoded by further DNA sequences in the sample. In nucleotides, the CDR3 is TGTGCCAGCAGTTTAGGGACAGGGGGCAGCTATGGCTACACCTTC. This encodes CASSLGTGGSYGYTF. The V and J genes are TRBV27 and TRBJ1-2; 12 bases are a match to TRBD1. V lost 2 bases, J lost 4 bases, and 2 bases stayed unmatched. CDR3 length equals 15 residues. Germline-derived CDR1 and CDR2 are MNHEY and SMNVEV (reference sequence).

The chain recombines TRBV6-5 with TRBJ1-2; 11 nucleotides align to TRBD1. Germline V gene lookup returns CDR1 MNHEY and CDR2 SVGAGI. The CDR3 consists of 12 residues. The ends lost 6 bases at V and 11 bases at J; junction bases unmatched: 5. CDR3 DNA: TGTGCCAGCAGCCTTGGGACAGGGGGGTACACCTTC. It codes for CASSLGTGGYTF.